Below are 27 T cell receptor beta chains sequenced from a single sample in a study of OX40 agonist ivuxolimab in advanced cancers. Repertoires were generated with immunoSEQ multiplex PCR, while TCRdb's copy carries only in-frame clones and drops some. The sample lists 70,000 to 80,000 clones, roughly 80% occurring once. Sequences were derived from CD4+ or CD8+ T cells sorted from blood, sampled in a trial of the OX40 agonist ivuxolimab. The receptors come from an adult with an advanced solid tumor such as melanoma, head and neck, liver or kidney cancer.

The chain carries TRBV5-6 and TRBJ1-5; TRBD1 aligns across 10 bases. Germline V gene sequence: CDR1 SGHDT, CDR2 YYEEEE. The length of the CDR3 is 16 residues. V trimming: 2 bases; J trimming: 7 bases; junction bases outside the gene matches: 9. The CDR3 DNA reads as TGTGCCAGCAGCTTTGGGACAGGGGAAGGGAACCAGCCCCAGCATTTT. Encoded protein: CASSFGTGEGNQPQHF.

The CDR3 here is CASSESLGTSGNYEQYF. CDR3 coding DNA: TGTGCCAGCAGCGAAAGTCTTGGGACTAGCGGGAACTACGAGCAGTACTTC. This chain connects TRBV11-2 to TRBJ2-7, with 13 nucleotides matching TRBD2. Trimming took 5 bases from V and 3 from J; bases not matched to a gene: 10. This CDR3 region has 17 residues. Germline V lookup: CDR1 SGHAT, CDR2 FQNNGV. The variable domain in full, completed from reference TRBV11-2 and TRBJ2-7, reads EAGVAQSPRYKIIEKRQSVAFWCNPISGHATLYWYQQILGQGPKLLIQFQNNGVVDDSQLPKDRFSAERLKGVDSTLKIQPAKLEDSAVYLCASSESLGTSGNYEQYFGPGTRLTVT.

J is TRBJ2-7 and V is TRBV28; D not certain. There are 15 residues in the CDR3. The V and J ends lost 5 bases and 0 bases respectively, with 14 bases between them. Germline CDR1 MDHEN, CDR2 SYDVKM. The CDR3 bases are TGTGCCAGCAGTCCCCGGTTCCACAGCTCCTACGAGCAGTACTTC. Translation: CASSPRFHSSYEQYF.

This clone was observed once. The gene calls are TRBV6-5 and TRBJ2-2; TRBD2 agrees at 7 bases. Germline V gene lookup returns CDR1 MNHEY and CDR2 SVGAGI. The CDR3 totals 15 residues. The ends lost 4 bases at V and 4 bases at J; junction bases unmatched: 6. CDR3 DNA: TGTGCCAGCAGTTTCCTCGGGGGGATCACCGGGGAGCTGTTTTTT. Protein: CASSFLGGITGELFF.

The CDR3 is CASSQGPRSLGDEQYF. CDR3 coding DNA: TGTGCCAGCAGCCAAGGGCCACGTTCGTTGGGGGACGAGCAGTACTTC. The chain recombines TRBV4-2 with TRBJ2-7; perhaps D is TRBD1 or TRBD2 (5 bases each). V was shortened by 1 base and J by 5 bases, with 18 bases between the two germline ends. This CDR3 contains 16 residues. In germline, CDR1 is LGHNA, CDR2 YNFKEQ.

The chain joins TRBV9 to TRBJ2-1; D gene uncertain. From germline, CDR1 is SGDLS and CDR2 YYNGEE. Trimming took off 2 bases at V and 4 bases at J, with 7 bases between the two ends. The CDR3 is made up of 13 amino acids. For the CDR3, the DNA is TGTGCCAGCAGCGTGCAGGTTTACAATGAGCAGTTCTTC. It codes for CASSVQVYNEQFF.

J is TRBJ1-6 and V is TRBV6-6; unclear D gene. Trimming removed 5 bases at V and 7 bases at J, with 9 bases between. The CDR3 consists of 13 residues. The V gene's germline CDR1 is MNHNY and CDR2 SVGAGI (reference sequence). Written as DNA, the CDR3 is TGTGCCAGCAGTCAAGCCTGGAATTCACCCCTCCACTTT. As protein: CASSQAWNSPLHF.

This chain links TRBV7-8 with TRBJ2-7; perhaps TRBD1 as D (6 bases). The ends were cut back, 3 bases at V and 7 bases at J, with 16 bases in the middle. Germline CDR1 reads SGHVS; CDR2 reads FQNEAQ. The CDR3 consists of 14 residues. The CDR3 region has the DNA TGTGCCAGCAGCTTGCAGGGGCCCCAGGGTGAGCAGTACTTC. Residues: CASSLQGPQGEQYF. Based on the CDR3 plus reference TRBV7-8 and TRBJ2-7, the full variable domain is GAGVSQSPRYKVAKRGQDVALRCDPISGHVSLFWYQQALGQGPEFLTYFQNEAQLDKSGLPSDRFFAERPEGSVSTLKIQRTQQEDSAVYLCASSLQGPQGEQYFGPGTRLTVT.

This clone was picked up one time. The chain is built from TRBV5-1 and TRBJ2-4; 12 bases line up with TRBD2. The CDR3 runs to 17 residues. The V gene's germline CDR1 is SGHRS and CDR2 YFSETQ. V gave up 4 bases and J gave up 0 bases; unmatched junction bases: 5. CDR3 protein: CASSTGTSGLAKNIQYF. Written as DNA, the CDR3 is TGCGCCAGCAGCACGGGGACTAGCGGGCTAGCCAAAAACATTCAGTACTTC.

The CDR3 DNA sequence: TGTGCCAGCAGCGCAGCCGGGACAGGGGGTGATGAGCAGTTCTTC. This encodes CASSAAGTGGDEQFF. The chain uses TRBV9 and TRBJ2-1; 11 nucleotides align to TRBD1. V lost 3 bases to trimming and J lost 8 bases; unmatched junction nucleotides: 7. The germline gives CDR1 SGDLS, CDR2 YYNGEE. The CDR3 sequence is 15 residues long. The full variable domain, completed using reference TRBV9 and TRBJ2-1, is DSGVTQTPKHLITATGQRVTLRCSPRSGDLSVYWYQQSLDQGLQFLIQYYNGEERAKGNILERFSAQQFPDLHSELNLSSLELGDSALYFCASSAAGTGGDEQFFGPGTRLTVL.

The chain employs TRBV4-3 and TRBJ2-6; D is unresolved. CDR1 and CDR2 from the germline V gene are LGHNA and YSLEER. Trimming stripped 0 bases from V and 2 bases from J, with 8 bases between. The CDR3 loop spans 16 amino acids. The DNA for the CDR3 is TGCGCCAGCAGCCAAGATGGGGTAACTGGGGCCAACGTCCTGACTTTC. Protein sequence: CASSQDGVTGANVLTF.

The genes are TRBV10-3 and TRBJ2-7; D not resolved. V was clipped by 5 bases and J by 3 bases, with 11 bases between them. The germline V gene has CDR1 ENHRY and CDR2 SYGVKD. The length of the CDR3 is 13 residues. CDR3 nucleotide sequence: TGTGCCATCAGTCAACCCAGAGTCTACGAGCAGTACTTC. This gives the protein CAISQPRVYEQYF.

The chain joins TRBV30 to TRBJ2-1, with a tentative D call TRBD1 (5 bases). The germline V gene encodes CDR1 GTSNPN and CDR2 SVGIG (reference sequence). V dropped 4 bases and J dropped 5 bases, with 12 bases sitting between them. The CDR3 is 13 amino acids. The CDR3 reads CAWNGRADNEQFF. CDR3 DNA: TGTGCCTGGAACGGCAGGGCCGACAATGAGCAGTTCTTC.

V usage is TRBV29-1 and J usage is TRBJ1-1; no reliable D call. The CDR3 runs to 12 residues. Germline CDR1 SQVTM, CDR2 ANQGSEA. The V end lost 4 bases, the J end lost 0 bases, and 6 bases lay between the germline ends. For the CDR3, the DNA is TGCAGCGTTGGTCCGGTGAACACTGAAGCTTTCTTT. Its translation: CSVGPVNTEAFF.

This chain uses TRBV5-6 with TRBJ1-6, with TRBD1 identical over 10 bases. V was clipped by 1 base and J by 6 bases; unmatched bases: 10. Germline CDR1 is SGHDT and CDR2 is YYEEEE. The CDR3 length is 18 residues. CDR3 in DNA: TGTGCCAGCAGCTTGTTACCGGGACAGGGGATCCCTAATTCACCCCTCCACTTT. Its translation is CASSLLPGQGIPNSPLHF.

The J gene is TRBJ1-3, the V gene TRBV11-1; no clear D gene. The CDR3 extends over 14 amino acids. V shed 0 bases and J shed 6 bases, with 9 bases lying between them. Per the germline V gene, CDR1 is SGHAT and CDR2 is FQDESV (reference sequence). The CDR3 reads CASSLAPPINTIYF. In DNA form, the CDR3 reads TGTGCCAGCAGCTTAGCGCCTCCGATAAACACCATATATTTT. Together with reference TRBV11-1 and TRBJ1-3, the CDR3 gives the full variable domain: EAEVAQSPRYKITEKSQAVAFWCDPISGHATLYWYRQILGQGPELLVQFQDESVVDDSQLPKDRFSAERLKGVDSTLKIQPAELGDSAMYLCASSLAPPINTIYFGEGSWLTVV.

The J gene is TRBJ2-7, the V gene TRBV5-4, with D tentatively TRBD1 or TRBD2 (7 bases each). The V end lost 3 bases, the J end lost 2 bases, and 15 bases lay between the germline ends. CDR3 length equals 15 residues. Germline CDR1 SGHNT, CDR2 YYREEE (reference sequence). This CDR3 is CASSYRQGGAYEQYF. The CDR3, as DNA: TGTGCCAGCAGCTACAGACAGGGAGGGGCCTACGAGCAGTACTTC.

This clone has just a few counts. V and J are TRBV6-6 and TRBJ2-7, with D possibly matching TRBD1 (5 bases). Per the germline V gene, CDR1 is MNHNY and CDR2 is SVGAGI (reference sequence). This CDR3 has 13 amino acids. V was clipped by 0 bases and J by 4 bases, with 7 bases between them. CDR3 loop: CASSYSTDYEQYF. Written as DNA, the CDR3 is TGTGCCAGCAGTTACTCGACAGATTACGAGCAGTACTTC.

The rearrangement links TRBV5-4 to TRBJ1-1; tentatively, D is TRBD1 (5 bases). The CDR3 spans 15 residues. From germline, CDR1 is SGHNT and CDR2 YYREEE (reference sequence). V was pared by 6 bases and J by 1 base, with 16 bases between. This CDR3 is CASKQTAGRNTEAFF. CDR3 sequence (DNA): TGTGCCAGCAAACAAACGGCAGGGCGGAACACTGAAGCTTTCTTT.

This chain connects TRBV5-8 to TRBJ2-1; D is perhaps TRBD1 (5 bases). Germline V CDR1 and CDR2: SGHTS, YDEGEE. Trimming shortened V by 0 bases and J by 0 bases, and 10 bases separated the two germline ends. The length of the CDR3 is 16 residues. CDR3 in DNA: TGTGCCAGCAGCTTGGTGTCTCAGGGCTCCTACAATGAGCAGTTCTTC. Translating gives CASSLVSQGSYNEQFF.

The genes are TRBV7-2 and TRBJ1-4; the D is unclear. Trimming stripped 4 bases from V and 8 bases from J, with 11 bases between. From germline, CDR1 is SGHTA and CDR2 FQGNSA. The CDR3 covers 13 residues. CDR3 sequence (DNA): TGTGCCAGCAGCTCGTTCACAGAGGAAAAACTGTTTTTT. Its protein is CASSSFTEEKLFF. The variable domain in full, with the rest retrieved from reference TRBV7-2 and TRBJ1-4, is GAGVSQSPSNKVTEKGKDVELRCDPISGHTALYWYRQSLGQGLEFLIYFQGNSAPDKSGLPSDRFSAERTGGSVSTLTIQRTQQEDSAVYLCASSSFTEEKLFFGSGTQLSVL.

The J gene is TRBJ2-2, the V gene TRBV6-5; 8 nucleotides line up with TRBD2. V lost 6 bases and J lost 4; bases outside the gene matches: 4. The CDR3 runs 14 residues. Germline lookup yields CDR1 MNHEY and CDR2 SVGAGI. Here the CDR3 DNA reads TGTGCCAGCAGAAAAGCGGGGGTCACCGGGGAGCTGTTTTTT. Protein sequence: CASRKAGVTGELFF.

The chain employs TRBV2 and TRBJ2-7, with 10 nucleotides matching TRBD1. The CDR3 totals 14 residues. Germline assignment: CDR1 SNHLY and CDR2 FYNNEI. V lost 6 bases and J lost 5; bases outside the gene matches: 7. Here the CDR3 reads CASRPGTGVHEQYF. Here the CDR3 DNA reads TGTGCCAGCAGACCCGGGACAGGGGTCCACGAGCAGTACTTC.

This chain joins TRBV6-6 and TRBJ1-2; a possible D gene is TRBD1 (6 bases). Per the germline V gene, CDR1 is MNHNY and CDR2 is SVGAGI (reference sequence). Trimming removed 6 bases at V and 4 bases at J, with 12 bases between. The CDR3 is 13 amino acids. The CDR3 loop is CASSGTPTYGYTF. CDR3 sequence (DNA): TGTGCCAGCAGCGGGACACCAACCTATGGCTACACCTTC.

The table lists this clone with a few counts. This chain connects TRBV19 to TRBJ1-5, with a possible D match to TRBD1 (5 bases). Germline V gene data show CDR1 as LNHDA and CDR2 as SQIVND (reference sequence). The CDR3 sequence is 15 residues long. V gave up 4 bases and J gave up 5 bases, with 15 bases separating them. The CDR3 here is CASSSWNRLDQPQHF. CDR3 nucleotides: TGTGCCAGTAGTAGTTGGAACAGGCTGGATCAGCCCCAGCATTTT.

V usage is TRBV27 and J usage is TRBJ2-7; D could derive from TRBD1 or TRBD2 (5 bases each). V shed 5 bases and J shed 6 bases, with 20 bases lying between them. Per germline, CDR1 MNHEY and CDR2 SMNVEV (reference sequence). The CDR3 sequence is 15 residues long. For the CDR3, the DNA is TGTGCCAGCAGTATCGGTGGGGGTCTACATAGCGAGCAGTACTTC. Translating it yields CASSIGGGLHSEQYF.

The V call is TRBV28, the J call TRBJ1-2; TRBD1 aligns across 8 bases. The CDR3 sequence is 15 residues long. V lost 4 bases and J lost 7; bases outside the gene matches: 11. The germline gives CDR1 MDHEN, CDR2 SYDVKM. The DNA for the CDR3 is TGTGCCAGCAGTTCATCCGGACAGGGCTTGGTTGGCTACACCTTC. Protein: CASSSSGQGLVGYTF.